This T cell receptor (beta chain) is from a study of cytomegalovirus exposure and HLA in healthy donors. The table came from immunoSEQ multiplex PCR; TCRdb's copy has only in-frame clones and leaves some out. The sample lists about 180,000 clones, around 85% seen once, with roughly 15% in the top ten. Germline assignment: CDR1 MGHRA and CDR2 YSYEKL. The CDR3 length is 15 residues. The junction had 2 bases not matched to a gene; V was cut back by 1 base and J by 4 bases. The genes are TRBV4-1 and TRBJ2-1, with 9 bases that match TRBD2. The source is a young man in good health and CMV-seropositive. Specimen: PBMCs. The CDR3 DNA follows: TGCGCCAGCAGCCAAGGGACTAGCGATTACAATGAGCAGTTCTTC. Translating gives CASSQGTSDYNEQFF.